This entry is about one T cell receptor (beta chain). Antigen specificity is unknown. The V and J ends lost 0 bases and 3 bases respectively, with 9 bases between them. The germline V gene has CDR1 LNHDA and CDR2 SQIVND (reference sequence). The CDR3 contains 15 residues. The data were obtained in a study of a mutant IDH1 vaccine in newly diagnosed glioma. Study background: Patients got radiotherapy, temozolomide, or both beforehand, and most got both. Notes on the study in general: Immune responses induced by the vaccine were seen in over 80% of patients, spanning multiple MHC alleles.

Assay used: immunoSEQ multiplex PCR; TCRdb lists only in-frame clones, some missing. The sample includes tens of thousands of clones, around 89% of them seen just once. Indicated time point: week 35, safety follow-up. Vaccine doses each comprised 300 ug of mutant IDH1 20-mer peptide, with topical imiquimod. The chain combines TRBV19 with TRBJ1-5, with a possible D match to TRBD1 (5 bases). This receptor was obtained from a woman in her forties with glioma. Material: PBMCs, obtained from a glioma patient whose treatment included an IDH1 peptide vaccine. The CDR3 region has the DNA TGTGCCAGTAGTATAGATCTCGGACACAATCAGCCCCAGCATTTT. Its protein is CASSIDLGHNQPQHF.